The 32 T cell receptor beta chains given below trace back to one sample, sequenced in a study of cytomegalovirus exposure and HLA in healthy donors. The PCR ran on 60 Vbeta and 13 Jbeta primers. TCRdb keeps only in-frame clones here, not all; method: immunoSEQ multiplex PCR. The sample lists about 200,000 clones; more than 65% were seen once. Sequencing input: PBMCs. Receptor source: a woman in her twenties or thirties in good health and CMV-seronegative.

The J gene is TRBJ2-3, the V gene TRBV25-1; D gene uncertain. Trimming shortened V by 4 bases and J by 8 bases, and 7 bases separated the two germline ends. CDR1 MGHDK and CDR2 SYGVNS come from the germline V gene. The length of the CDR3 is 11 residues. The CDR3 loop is CASSGGGTQYF. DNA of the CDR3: TGTGCCAGCAGTGGAGGTGGTACGCAGTATTTT.

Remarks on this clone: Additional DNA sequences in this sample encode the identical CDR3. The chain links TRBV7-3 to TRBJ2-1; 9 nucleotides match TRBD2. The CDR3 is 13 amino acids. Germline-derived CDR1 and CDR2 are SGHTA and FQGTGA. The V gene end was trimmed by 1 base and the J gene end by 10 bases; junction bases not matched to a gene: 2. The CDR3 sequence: CASSLRREGEQFF. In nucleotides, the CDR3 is TGTGCCAGCAGCTTAAGGCGGGAGGGGGAGCAGTTCTTC.

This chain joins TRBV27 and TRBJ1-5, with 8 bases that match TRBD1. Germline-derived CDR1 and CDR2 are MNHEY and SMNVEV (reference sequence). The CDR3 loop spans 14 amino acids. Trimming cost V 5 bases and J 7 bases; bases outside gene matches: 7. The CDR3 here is CASSTGQGGQPQHF. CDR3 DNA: TGTGCCAGCAGTACCGGACAGGGTGGGCAGCCCCAGCATTTT.

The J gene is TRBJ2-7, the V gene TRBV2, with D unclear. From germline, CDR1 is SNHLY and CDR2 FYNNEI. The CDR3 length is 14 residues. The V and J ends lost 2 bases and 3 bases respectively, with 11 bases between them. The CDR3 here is CASSETPEDYEQYF. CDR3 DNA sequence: TGTGCCAGCAGTGAAACGCCAGAAGACTACGAGCAGTACTTC. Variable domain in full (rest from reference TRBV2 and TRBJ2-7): EPEVTQTPSHQVTQMGQEVILRCVPISNHLYFYWYRQILGQKVEFLVSFYNNEISEKSEIFDDQFSVERPDGSNFTLKIRSTKLEDSAMYFCASSETPEDYEQYFGPGTRLTVT.

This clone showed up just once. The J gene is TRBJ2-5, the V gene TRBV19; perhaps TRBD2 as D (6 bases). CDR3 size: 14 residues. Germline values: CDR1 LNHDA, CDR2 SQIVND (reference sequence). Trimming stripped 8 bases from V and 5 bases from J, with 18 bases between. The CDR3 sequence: CASRGWGREETQYF. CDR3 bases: TGTGCCAGTCGGGGGTGGGGCAGGGAGGAGACCCAGTACTTC.

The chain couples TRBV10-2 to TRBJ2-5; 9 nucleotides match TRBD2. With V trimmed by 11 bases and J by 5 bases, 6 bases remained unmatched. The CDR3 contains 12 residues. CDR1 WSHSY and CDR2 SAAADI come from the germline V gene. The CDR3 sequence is CAAQGLAETQYF. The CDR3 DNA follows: TGCGCCGCTCAGGGACTAGCTGAGACCCAGTACTTC.

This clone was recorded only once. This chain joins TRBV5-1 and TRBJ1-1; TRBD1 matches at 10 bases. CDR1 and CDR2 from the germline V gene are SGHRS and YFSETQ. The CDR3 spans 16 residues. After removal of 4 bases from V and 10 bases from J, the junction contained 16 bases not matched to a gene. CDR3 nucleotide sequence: TGCGCCAGCAGCCCCGGTGCGGGACAGGGGTTCGGTGGAGCTTTCTTT. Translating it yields CASSPGAGQGFGGAFF.

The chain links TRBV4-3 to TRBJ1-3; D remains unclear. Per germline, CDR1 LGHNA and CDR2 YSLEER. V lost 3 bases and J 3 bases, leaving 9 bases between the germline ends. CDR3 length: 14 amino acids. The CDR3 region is CASSQARVGNTIYF. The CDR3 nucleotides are TGCGCCAGCAGCCAGGCTCGGGTTGGAAACACCATATATTTT.

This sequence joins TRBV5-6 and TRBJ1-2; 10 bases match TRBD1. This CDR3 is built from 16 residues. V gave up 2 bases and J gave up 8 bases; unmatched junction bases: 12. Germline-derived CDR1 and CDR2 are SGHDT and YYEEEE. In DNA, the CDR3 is TGTGCCAGCAGCTTTTCCTTACAGACAGGGGGCTTGGGCTACACCTTC. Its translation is CASSFSLQTGGLGYTF.

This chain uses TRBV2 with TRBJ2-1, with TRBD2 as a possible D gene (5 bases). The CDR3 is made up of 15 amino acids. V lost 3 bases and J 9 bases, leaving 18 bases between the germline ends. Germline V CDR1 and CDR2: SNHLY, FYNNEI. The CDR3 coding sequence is TGTGCCAGCAGTGACGTCGCTAGTGGACGGGGTGAGCAGTTCTTC. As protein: CASSDVASGRGEQFF. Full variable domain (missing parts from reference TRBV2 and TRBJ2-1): EPEVTQTPSHQVTQMGQEVILRCVPISNHLYFYWYRQILGQKVEFLVSFYNNEISEKSEIFDDQFSVERPDGSNFTLKIRSTKLEDSAMYFCASSDVASGRGEQFFGPGTRLTVL.

The CDR3 here is CASSRDRHEQYF. DNA for the CDR3: TGTGCCAGCAGCCGCGATCGCCACGAGCAGTACTTC. This chain connects TRBV13 to TRBJ2-7; D not resolved. V was pared by 5 bases and J by 5 bases, with 10 bases between. The CDR3 spans 12 residues. CDR1 is PRHDT and CDR2 is FYEKMQ in the germline V gene (reference sequence).

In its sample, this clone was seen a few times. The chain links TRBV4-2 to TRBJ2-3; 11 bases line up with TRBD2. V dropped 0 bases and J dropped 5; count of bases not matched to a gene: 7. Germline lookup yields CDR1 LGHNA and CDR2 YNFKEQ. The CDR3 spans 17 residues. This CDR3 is CASSQDPLAGGLDTQYF. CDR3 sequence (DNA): TGTGCCAGCAGCCAAGACCCCCTAGCGGGGGGCCTAGATACGCAGTATTTT.

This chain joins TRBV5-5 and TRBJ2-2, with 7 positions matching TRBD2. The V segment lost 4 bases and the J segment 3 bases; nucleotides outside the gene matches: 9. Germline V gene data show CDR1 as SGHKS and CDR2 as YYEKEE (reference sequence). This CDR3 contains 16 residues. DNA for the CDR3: TGTGCCAGCAGCACCCCGGGGGGAACGGACACCGGGGAGCTGTTTTTT. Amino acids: CASSTPGGTDTGELFF.

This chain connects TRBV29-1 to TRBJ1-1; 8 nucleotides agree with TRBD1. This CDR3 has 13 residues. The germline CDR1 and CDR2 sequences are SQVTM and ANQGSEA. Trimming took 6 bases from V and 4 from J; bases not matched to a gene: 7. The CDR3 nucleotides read TGCAGCGTAGCCTGGACAGGGAGCACTGAAGCTTTCTTT. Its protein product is CSVAWTGSTEAFF.

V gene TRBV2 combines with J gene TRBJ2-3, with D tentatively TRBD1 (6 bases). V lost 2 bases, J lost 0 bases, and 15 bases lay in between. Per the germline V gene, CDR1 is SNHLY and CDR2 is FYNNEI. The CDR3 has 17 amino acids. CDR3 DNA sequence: TGTGCCAGCAGTGAAATAGGGACAACCCTCAGCACAGATACGCAGTATTTT. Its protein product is CASSEIGTTLSTDTQYF.

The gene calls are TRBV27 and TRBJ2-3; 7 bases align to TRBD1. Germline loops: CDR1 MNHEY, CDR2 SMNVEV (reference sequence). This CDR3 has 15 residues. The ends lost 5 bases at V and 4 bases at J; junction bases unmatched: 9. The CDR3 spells CASSQTGLYADTQYF. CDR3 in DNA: TGTGCCAGCAGTCAGACAGGGTTGTATGCAGATACGCAGTATTTT.

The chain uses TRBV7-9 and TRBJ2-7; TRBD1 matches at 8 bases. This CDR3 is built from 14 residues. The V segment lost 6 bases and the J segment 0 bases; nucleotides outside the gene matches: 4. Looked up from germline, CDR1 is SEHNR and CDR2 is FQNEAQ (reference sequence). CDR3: CASRTGVDSYEQYF. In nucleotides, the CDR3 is TGTGCCAGCAGGACAGGGGTAGACTCCTACGAGCAGTACTTC.

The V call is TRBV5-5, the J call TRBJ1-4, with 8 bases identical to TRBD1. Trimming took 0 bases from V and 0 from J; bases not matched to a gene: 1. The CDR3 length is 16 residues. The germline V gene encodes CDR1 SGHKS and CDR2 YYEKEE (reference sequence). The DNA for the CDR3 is TGTGCCAGCAGCTTGGCGACAGGGGCAACTAATGAAAAACTGTTTTTT. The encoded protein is CASSLATGATNEKLFF. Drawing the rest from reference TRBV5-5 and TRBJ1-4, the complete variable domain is DAGVTQSPTHLIKTRGQQVTLRCSPISGHKSVSWYQQVLGQGPQFIFQYYEKEERGRGNFPDRFSARQFPNYSSELNVNALLLGDSALYLCASSLATGATNEKLFFGSGTQLSVL.

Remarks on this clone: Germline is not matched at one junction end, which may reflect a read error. The CDR3 loop reads CASREAVGRQGSNYGYTF. The CDR3 nucleotides read TGTGCCAGCAGGGAAGCCGTAGGACGACAGGGATCTAACTATGGCTACACCTTC. The chain combines TRBV6-1 with TRBJ1-2, with 7 bases lining up with TRBD1. The germline V gene encodes CDR1 MNHNS and CDR2 SASEGT. CDR3 size: 18 residues.

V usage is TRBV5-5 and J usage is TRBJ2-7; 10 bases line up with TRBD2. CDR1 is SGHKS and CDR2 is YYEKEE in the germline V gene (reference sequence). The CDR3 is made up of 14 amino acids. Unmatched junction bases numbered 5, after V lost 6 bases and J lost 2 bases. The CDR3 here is CASTPSGGPYEQYF. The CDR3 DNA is TGTGCCAGCACCCCTAGCGGGGGCCCCTACGAGCAGTACTTC.

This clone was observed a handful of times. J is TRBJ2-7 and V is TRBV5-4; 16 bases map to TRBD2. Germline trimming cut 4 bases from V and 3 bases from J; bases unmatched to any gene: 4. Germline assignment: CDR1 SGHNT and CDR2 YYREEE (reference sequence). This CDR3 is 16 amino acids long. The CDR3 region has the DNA TGTGCCAGCAGCGCGGGACTAGCGGGAGGGAGCTACGAGCAGTACTTC. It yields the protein CASSAGLAGGSYEQYF.

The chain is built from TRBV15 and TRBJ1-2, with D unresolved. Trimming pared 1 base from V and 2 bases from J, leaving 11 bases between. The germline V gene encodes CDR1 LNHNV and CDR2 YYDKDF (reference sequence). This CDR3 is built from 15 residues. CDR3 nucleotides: TGTGCCACCAGCAGAGCGCCCGCGGGCAACTATGGCTACACCTTC. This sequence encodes CATSRAPAGNYGYTF.

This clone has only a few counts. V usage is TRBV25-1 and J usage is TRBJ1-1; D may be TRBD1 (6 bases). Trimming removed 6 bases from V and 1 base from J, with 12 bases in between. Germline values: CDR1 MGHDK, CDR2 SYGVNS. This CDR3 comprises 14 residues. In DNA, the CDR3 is TGTGCCAGCAGACAAACAGGGAGGAACACTGAAGCTTTCTTT. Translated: CASRQTGRNTEAFF.

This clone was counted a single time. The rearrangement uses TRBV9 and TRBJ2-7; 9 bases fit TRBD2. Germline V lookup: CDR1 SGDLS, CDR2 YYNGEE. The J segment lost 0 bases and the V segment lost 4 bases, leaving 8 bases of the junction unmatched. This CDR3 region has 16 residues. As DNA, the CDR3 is TGTGCCAGCAGCCCCCGAGGTAGCGGGAGCTCCTACGAGCAGTACTTC. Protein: CASSPRGSGSSYEQYF.

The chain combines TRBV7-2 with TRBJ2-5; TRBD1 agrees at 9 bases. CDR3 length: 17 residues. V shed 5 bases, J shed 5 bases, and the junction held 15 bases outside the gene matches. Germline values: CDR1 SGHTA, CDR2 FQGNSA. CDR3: CASSHGYDRGSRETQYF. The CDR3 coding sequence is TGTGCCAGCAGCCACGGGTACGACAGGGGGAGTCGGGAGACCCAGTACTTC.

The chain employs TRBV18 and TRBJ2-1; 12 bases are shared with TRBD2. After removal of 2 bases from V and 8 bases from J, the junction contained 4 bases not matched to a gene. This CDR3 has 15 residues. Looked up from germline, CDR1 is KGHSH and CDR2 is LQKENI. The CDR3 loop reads CASSPNLAGGDEQFF. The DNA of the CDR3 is TGTGCCAGCTCACCAAACCTAGCGGGAGGGGATGAGCAGTTCTTC.

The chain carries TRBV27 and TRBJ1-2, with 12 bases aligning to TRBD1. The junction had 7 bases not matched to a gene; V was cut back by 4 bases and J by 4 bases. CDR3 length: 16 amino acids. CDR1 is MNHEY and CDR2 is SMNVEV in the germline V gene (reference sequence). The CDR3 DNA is TGTGCCAGCAGTTCCTCCCGGGACAGGGGGCTCTATGGCTACACCTTC. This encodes CASSSSRDRGLYGYTF.

The CDR3 nucleotides are TGTGCCAGCAGTCCCGGGACTAGCGGAATCAATGAGCAGTTCTTC. This codes for CASSPGTSGINEQFF. The chain carries TRBV27 and TRBJ2-1, with 11 bases identical to TRBD2. The CDR3 is 15 amino acids. The ends lost 5 bases at V and 6 bases at J; junction bases unmatched: 6. Germline values: CDR1 MNHEY, CDR2 SMNVEV (reference sequence).

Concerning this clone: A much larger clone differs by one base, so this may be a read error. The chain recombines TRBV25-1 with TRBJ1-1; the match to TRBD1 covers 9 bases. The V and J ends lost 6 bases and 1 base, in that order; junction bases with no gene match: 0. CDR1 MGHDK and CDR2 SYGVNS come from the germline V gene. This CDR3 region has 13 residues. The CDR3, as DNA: TGTGCCAGCAGGGGACAGGGGAACACTGAAGCTTTCTTT. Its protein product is CASRGQGNTEAFF.

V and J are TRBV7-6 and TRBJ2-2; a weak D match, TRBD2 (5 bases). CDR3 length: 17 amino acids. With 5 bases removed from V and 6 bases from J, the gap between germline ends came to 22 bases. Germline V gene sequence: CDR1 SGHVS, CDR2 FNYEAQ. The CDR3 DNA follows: TGTGCCAGCAGCCAATCAGCGGTGTGGGCCGAGGCCGGGGAGCTGTTTTTT. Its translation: CASSQSAVWAEAGELFF. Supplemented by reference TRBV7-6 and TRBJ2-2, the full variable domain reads GAGVSQSPRYKVTKRGQDVALRCDPISGHVSLYWYRQALGQGPEFLTYFNYEAQQDKSGLPNDRFSAERPEGSISTLTIQRTEQRDSAMYRCASSQSAVWAEAGELFFGEGSRLTVL.

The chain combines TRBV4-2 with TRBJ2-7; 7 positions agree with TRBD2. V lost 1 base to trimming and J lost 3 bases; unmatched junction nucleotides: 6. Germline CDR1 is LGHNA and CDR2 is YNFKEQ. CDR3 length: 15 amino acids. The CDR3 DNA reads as TGTGCCAGCAGCCAAGGGGCGGGAGATAGCTACGAGCAGTACTTC. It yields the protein CASSQGAGDSYEQYF.

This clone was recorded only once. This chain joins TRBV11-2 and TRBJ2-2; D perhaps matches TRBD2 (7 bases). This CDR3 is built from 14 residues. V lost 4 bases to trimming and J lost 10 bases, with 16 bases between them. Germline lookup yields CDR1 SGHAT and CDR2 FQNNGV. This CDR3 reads CASSSWGGSEELFF. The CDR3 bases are TGTGCCAGCAGCTCGTGGGGGGGCAGCGAGGAGCTGTTTTTT.